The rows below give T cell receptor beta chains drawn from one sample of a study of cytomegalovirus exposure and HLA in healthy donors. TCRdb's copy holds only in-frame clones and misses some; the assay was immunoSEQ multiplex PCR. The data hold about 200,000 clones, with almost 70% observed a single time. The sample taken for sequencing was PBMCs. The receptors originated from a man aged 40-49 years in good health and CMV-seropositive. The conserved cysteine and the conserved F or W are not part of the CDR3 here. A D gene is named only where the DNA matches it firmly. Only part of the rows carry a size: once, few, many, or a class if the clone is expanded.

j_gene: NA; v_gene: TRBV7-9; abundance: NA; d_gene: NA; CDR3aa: ASSFNYEQY
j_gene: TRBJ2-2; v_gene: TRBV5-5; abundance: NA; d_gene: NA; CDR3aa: ASSLERGTGELF
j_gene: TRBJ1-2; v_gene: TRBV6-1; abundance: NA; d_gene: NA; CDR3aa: ASREDFSRANYGYT
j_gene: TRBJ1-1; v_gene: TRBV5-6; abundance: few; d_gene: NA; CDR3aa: ASSLGRYEAF
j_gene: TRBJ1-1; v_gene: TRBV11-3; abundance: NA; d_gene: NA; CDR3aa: ASSHGGNIKVGTEAF
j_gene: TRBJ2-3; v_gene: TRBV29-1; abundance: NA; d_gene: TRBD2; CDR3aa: SVEGLAGKDTQY
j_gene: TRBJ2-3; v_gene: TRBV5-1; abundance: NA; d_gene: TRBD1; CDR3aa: ASSFGQVTDTQY
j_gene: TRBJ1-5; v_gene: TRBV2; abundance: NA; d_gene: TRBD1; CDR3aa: ASSPGQGGNQPQH
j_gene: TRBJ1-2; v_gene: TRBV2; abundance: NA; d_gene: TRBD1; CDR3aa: ASSETGGIYGYT
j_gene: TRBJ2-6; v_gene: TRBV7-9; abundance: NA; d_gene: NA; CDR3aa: ASSRGVGANVLT
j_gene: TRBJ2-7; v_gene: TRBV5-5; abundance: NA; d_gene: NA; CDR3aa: ASSFGGSSYEQY
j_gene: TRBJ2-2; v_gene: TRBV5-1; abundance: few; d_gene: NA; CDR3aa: ASSSTVNTGELF
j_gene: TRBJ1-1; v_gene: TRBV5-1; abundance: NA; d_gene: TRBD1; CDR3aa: ASSGGTAATEAF
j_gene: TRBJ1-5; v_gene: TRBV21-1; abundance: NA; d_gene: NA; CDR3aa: ASSKARDQSNQPQH
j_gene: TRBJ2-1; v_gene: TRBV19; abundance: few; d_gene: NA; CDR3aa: ASSIMASVGYNEQF
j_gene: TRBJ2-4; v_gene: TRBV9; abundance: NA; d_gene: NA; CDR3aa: ASSEGIVPGENIQY
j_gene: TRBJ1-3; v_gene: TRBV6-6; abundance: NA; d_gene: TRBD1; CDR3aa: ASSTSGTGYGNTIY
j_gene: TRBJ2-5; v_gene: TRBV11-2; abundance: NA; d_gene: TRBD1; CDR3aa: ASSPRGRETQY
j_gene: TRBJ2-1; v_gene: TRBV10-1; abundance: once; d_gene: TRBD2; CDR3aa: ASSRTSGGGEQF
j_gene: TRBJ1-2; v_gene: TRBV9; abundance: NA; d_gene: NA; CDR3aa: ASSASSGFNYGYT
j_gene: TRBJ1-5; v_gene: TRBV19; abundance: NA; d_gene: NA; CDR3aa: ASWGGPRGPNQPQH
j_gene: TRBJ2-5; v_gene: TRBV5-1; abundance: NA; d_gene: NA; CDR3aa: ASSAQGSGTQY
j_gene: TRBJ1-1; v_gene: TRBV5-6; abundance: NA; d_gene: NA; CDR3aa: ASSGRRTMNTEAF
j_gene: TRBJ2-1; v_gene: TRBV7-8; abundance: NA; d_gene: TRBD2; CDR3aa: ASSLVEGLATYNEQF
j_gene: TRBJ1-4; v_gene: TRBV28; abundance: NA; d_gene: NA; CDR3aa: ASRAVIRQSTNEKLF
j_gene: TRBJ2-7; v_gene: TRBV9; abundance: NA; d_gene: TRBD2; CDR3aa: ASSADLRGGYEQY
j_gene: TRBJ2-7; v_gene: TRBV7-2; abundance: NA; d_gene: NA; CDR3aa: ASSLRTAPLFYEQY
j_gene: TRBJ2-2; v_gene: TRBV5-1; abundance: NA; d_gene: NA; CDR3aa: ASSLETTGELF
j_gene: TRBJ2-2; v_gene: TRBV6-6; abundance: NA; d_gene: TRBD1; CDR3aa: ASRRQGGGELF
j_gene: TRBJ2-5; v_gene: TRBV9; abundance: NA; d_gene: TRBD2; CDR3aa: ASSLGTSGGQETQY
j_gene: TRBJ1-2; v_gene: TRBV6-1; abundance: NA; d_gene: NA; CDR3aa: ASSSFTGMSGYT
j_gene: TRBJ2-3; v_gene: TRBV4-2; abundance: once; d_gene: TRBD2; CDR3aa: ASSQEPSGGGDTQY
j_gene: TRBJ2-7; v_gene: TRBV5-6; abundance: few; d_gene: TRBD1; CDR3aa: ASSLAGTGGLYEQY
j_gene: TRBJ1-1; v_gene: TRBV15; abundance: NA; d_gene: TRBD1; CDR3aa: ATSTDRERAEAF
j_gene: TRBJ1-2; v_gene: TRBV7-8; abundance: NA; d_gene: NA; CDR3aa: ASSPQGRSGYT
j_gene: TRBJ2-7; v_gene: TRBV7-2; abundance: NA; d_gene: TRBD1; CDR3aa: ASRQQGADFYEQY
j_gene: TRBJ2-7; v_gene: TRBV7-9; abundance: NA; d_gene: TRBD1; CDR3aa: ASSPWTGLTYEQY
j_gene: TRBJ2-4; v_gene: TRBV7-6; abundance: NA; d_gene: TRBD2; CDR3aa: ASSRGLAGGRAKNIQY
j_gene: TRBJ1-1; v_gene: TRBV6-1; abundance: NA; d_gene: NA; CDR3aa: ASSERSGAYTEAF
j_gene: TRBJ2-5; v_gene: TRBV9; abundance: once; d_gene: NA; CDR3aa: ASSVGVGRGETQY
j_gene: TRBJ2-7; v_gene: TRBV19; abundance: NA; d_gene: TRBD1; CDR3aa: ASSILKGQGSYEQY
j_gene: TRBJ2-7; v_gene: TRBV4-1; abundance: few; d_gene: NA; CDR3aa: ASSQGFGSTYEQY
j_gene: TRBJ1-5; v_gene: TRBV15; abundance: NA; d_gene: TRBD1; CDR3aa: ATSIGQGSQH
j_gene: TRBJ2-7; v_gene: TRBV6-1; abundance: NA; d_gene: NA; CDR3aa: ASSFGTNEQY
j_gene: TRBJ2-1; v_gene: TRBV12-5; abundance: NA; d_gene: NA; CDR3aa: ASGLVGGAGHNEQF
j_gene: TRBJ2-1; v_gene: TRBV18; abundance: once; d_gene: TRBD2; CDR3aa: ASSPGTSGGNEQF
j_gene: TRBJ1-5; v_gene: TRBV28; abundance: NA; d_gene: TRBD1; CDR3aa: ASSSPPERGRNQPQH
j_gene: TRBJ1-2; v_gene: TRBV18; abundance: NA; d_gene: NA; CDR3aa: ASSPQEGSNYGYT
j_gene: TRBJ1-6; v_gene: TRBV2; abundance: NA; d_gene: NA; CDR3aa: ASSQTVPGGPLH
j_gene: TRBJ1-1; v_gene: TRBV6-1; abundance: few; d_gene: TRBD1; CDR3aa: ASSRGLGTEAF
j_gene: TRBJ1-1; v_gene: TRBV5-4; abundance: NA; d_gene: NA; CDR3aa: ASSAETVNTEAF
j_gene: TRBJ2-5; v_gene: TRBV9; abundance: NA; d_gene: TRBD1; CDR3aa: ASSASQGASTQY
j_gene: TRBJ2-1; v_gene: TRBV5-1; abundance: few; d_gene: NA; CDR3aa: ASSLWSQVGNEQF
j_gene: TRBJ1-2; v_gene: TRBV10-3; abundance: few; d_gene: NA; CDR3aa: AISESETHTGGYT
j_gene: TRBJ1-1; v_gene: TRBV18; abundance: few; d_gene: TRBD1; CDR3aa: ASSATGMNTEAF
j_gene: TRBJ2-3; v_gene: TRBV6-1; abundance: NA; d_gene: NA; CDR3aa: ASSAQGTDTQY